The subject of this entry is one T cell receptor (beta chain). Its antigen remains unidentified. The sample originates from a study of CD8+ T cells in alopecia areata. Study-level findings and limits: Patients shared TCRs less clearly than mice did, possibly owing to HLA. Higher clonality than in normal scalp was seen in lesional scalp, especially alopecia totalis/universalis. Besides other cells, scalp samples also yield sequences of resident alphabeta T cells from normal skin.

CD4+ and CD8+ T cells were sorted from PBMCs stained for CD3, CD4 and CD8. Germline CDR1 SGHRS, CDR2 YFSETQ. Trimming took off 3 bases at V and 8 bases at J, with 5 bases between the two ends. The CDR3 length is 11 residues. Sequencing relied on a cDNA template that was reverse transcribed from extracted RNA. Generated by immunoSEQ multiplex PCR, the TCRdb table keeps only in-frame clones and is missing some. This table has a few hundred thousand clones, around 50% appearing once. This clonotype was obtained from a human donor in good health. V gene TRBV5-1 combines with J gene TRBJ2-2; D is unresolved. The sample consisted of CD8+ T cells sorted from blood. This chain's CDR3 is CASSWRGELFF. The DNA for the CDR3 is TGCGCCAGCAGCTGGCGGGGGGAGCTGTTTTTT.